This TCR beta chain comes out of a study of beta chain features in type 1 diabetes. Study as a whole: Cells sorted and examined across all samples totaled 90 million to 120 million. General study results and limits: When Type 1 diabetes patients were examined, their TCRB CDR3s proved moderately but significantly shorter in all four CD4+ subsets. Patients showed naive, central memory and Treg TCRB repertoires that appeared more similar than those of healthy donors. The question left open here concerned HLA type influencing TCRB rearrangement.

This clone was observed a handful of times. Its target is unknown. The V gene's germline CDR1 is SGHTA and CDR2 FQGNSA. V lost 6 bases and J lost 8, with 22 bases in between. This CDR3 is built from 15 residues. Expressed TCRB transcripts were sequenced, since all the RNA that had been isolated was reverse transcribed. Using immunoSEQ multiplex PCR, the repertoire was profiled, and TCRdb retains in-frame clones only, with some absent. Of roughly 160,000 clones listed, around 8.4% are singletons. The TCR sequence derives from a woman under 30 with type 1 diabetes. The chain links TRBV7-2 to TRBJ1-2; TRBD1 might be the D (6 bases). Specimen: central memory CD4+ T cells from blood. The CDR3, as DNA: TGTGCCAGCAGTTTTCGGGCGGGGGGCCGGCAAGGCTACACCTTC. Its translation is CASSFRAGGRQGYTF.